The clone carrying this T cell receptor beta chain was observed a handful of times. RNA, at about 0.45 to 1 ug, was reverse transcribed with random hexamers. In TCRdb, the immunoSEQ multiplex PCR reads were re-called with MiXCR into one record per CDR3 protein. This sample carries about 94,000 distinct CDR3 sequences, around 94% of them seen once, and the ten largest clones take over 0.3%. Looked up from germline, CDR1 is SGHAT and CDR2 is FQNNGV. The CDR3 covers 15 residues. The trim removed 6 bases at V and 2 bases at J, leaving 6 bases unmatched. This entry is derived from a study of CD8 T cells in Susac syndrome.

The chain recombines TRBV11-2 with TRBJ2-3, with 9 bases lining up with TRBD1. The TCR was taken from a human donor with Susac syndrome. Sequenced: CD4+ T cells from PBMCs. CDR3 sequence: CASSSGQGNTDTQYF. CDR3 sequence (DNA): TGTGCCAGCAGTTCGGGACAGGGAAACACAGATACGCAGTATTTT.